These 6 T cell receptor beta chains were all obtained from the same sample, sequenced in a study of T cells after posttransplantation cyclophosphamide. The assay was immunoSEQ multiplex PCR, and TCRdb's table has in-frame clones only and misses some. The record shows tens of thousands of clones for this sample, with no singletons present. Sequencing used PBMCs. The source is a young woman in good health and a related stem cell transplant donor.

Turning to this clone: The junction and the germline gene differ at one end; a read error may be behind it. The chain joins TRBV7-4 to TRBJ2-3; 10 positions match TRBD2. CDR3 length equals 22 residues. CDR1 SGHVT and CDR2 SQSDAQ come from the germline V gene. CDR3 bases: TGCACCAGCAGCCCCGCCCCAGGCGGACTAGCGGATAATCCTTCTAGCACAGATACGCAGTATTTT. Amino acids: CTSSPAPGGLADNPSSTDTQYF.

Ten or more counts support this clone. This chain joins TRBV9 and TRBJ1-4; tentative D call: TRBD1 (6 bases). Germline V gene data show CDR1 as SGDLS and CDR2 as YYNGEE. The V and J ends lost 0 bases and 0 bases respectively, with 9 bases between them. This CDR3 has 16 residues. In nucleotides, the CDR3 is TGTGCCAGCAGCGTAGAGGGGGATGCAACTAATGAAAAACTGTTTTTT. Translation gives CASSVEGDATNEKLFF.

This clone was picked up many times. V is TRBV27 and J is TRBJ1-5; TRBD1 aligns across 7 bases. Looked up from germline, CDR1 is MNHEY and CDR2 is SMNVEV (reference sequence). This CDR3 spans 15 amino acids. With 6 bases clipped from V and 8 bases from J, the junction kept 13 bases outside the gene matches. This CDR3 reads CASRTLQGPREPQHF. CDR3 coding DNA: TGTGCCAGCAGAACCCTACAGGGGCCGAGGGAGCCCCAGCATTTT.

This clone was observed a handful of times. The V and J genes are TRBV7-3 and TRBJ2-3, with TRBD1 identical over 7 bases. The CDR3 covers 14 residues. After removal of 5 bases from V and 2 bases from J, the junction contained 4 bases not matched to a gene. Germline CDR1 reads SGHTA; CDR2 reads FQGTGA. CDR3 DNA sequence: TGTGCCAGCAGCCCCGGGACAGCCACAGATACGCAGTATTTT. It translates to CASSPGTATDTQYF.

This clone was seen many times. The V and J genes are TRBV5-4 and TRBJ2-1; weak D call: TRBD2 (5 bases). This CDR3 has 14 amino acids. The V end lost 2 bases, the J end lost 7 bases, and 13 bases lay between the germline ends. From germline, CDR1 is SGHNT and CDR2 YYREEE (reference sequence). In nucleotides, the CDR3 is TGTGCCAGCAGCTTTTTCGGGGTAAGGAATGAGCAGTTCTTC. It codes for CASSFFGVRNEQFF. The whole variable domain, filled in from reference TRBV5-4 and TRBJ2-1, reads ETGVTQSPTHLIKTRGQQVTLRCSSQSGHNTVSWYQQALGQGPQFIFQYYREEENGRGNFPPRFSGLQFPNYSSELNVNALELDDSALYLCASSFFGVRNEQFFGPGTRLTVL.

This clone has a count of ten or more. This chain connects TRBV6-1 to TRBJ1-1; 8 bases map to TRBD1. The CDR3 length is 13 residues. J lost 5 bases, V lost 6 bases, and 5 bases had no gene match. Germline V lookup: CDR1 MNHNS, CDR2 SASEGT. The CDR3 reads CASRIQGGTEAFF. As DNA, the CDR3 is TGTGCCAGCAGGATACAGGGGGGGACTGAAGCTTTCTTT.